This T cell receptor beta chain was recorded in a study of T cell changes during pregnancy in multiple sclerosis. Trimming pared 3 bases from V and 4 bases from J, leaving 10 bases between. Germline V gene data show CDR1 as MDHEN and CDR2 as SYDVKM. The CDR3 totals 14 residues. Only in-frame clones appear in the TCRdb table, and some are missing; sequencing was by immunoSEQ multiplex PCR. The sample lists tens of thousands of clones, approximately 94% seen once, with about 0.37% in the top ten. J is TRBJ1-5 and V is TRBV28; possible D gene TRBD1, 6 bases. The clonotype originates from a female donor with multiple sclerosis, enrolled in a pregnancy study. The sample was CD4+ T cells from peripheral blood mononuclear cells, taken before pregnancy. CDR3 amino acids: CASSFSGANQPQHF. The CDR3 nucleotides are TGTGCCAGCAGTTTTTCAGGGGCAAATCAGCCCCAGCATTTT.